This TCR beta chain was captured by sequencing in a study of T-cell memory formation after mild COVID-19 (dated by TCRdb to the early 2020s). Concerning the study at large: TCR sequence clusters from the two donors were largely donor specific. In a couple of donors, T-cell clones that expanded and contracted after mild COVID-19 were tracked by sequencing TCRalpha and TCRbeta repertoires over time. The cohort comprised two young, previously healthy adult volunteers, one female and one male. On the study overall, not on this receptor specifically: Balanced CD4/CD8 phenotypes were observed for clones contracting from day 15 to 85, whereas a bias towards CD4+ was observed for a second wave of clones expanding from day 15 to 37. Contracting CD4+ clones were located mainly in the CM and EM memory subsets, whereas CD8+ clones were found to be enriched in EMRA. The study included only a couple of mild cases, and larger cohorts that include severe cases with pre-infection samples were judged to be necessary. Whether the second-wave clones peaking on day 37 were SARS-CoV-2 specific was not confirmed. The detection of some responding clones in pre-infection memory suggests that pre-existing cross-reactive memory T cells joined the SARS-CoV-2 response.

The CDR3 measures 12 amino acids from cysteine to phenylalanine. Kept here is only the CDR3 DNA, which spans 36 bases and is read in frame from base 1. Cut back by 2 bases and 5 bases, the V and J ends lie 7 bases apart. The germline V gene specifies MDHEN as CDR1 and SYDVKM as CDR2. Sequenced on an Illumina NovaSeq 6000. cDNA libraries for TCRalpha and TCRbeta were prepared by 5'RACE using constant-segment primers, with sample barcodes and unique molecular identifiers added. Trizol reagent was used to extract RNA from every sample. Libraries were amplified in two PCR steps, with a second sample barcode and Illumina TruSeq adapters added in the second step. Sequencing of libraries was performed on an Illumina NovaSeq with 2 x 150 bp paired-end reads. From the authors' description of their analysis: With migec v1.2.7, reads were demultiplexed and then collapsed into UMI-guided consensus sequences. With mixcr v2.1.11, UMI consensuses were aligned to TRA and TRB V and J templates and assembled into clonotypes. Clonotypes were classified as expanded or contracted when called significant by both edgeR and NoisET, with noise models trained on biological replicates. For edgeR calls, the thresholds were a false discovery rate-adjusted p below 0.01 and a log2 fold-change of 1. As an exploratory analysis of dynamics, PCA with hierarchical clustering was applied to max-normalized trajectories of the 1000 most abundant clonotypes. Each responding clone was given a CD4 or CD8 phenotype based on the CD4+ and CD8+ repertoires, which had been sequenced separately. The public reads were quality trimmed at Q25 with fastp and then assembled into clones with MiXCR by TCRdb, keeping productive beta chains. Rows are unified per CDR3 protein, each entry keeping the most common DNA and genes. It is TCRdb's table, rather than the study itself, that gives the V and J calls and clone size. This sample gives a few hundred thousand distinct CDR3 sequences in total; approximately 21% of them show up just once. The ten largest make up 7.5% to 9.5% of the sample.

PBMCs were isolated by Ficoll-Paque density gradient centrifugation. This clonotype was seen a handful of times. Which antigen it targets is not known. The record has no base qualities; no much larger clone is one base away. The V gene is TRBV28 and the J gene is TRBJ2-7; tentative D gene TRBD2, with 5 bases matching. Sequenced input: PBMCs or a T cell subset sorted from them (not recorded which). This receptor was identified in an adult woman who had mild COVID-19 (a few samples of this study predate the infection). The sample titles of this study are shuffled in the database, so cell type and time point are left out; the donor was told from shared clones. Read as DNA, the sequence is TGTGCCAGCAGTTTACTGCGGGACGAGCAGTACTTC. This yields the protein CASSLLRDEQYF.